This T cell receptor beta chain was recovered during a study of blood T cells in healthy people across ages. Study-wide results and limits: The unsorted PBMCs prevented any conclusive comparison of naive versus antigen-experienced cells.

As regards this clonotype: No antigen is known for it.

The use of a sample-barcoded 5' primer and a J-beta primer mix characterized a second PCR of roughly 6 to 11 cycles. TCRdb reprocessed the 5' RACE reads with MiXCR, giving one entry per CDR3 protein. The repertoire includes 2 million or so distinct CDR3 sequences, roughly 49% of them detected once, and more than 2% sits in the top ten. Germline values: CDR1 MNHEY, CDR2 SVGAGI. Trimming left V 0 bases short and J 3 bases short, with 9 bases between. CDR3 length: 14 amino acids. This sequence was found in a woman aged 40 to 50 in good health. The chain recombines TRBV6-5 with TRBJ2-7; D is possibly TRBD1 (5 bases). The specimen was blood. The CDR3: CASSYSQGNYEQYF. The CDR3 coding sequence is TGTGCCAGCAGTTACTCGCAGGGAAACTACGAGCAGTACTTC.